This T cell receptor (beta chain) originates from a study of T-cell memory formation after mild COVID-19. In germline, CDR1 is SGHRS, CDR2 YFSETQ. This CDR3 region has 11 residues. Trimming took off 7 bases at V and 2 bases at J, with 5 bases between the two ends. Notes on the study in general: Contracting CD8+ clones were enriched in EMRA, CD4+ mainly in CM and EM.

MiXCR was run by TCRdb on the 5' RACE reads, yielding one entry per CDR3 protein. The table includes about 470,000 distinct CDR3 sequences, approximately 23% detected once. This clonotype was counted only a few times. The antigen is unknown. This TCR derives from an adult woman who had mild COVID-19 (a few samples of this study predate the infection). Cell type and time point are not known. J is TRBJ2-3 and V is TRBV5-1; D call uncertain. The specimen was PBMCs or a T cell subset sorted from them (not recorded which). The chain's CDR3 is CASWDTDTQYF. DNA of the CDR3: TGCGCCAGCTGGGACACAGATACGCAGTATTTT.